The 16 T cell receptor beta chains listed next were all sequenced from one sample in a study of OX40 agonist ivuxolimab in advanced cancers. Produced via immunoSEQ multiplex PCR; TCRdb's table is partial and in-frame only. The sample holds some 65,000 clones, roughly 87% seen once. The source was CD4+ or CD8+ T cells sorted from blood, collected in a trial of the OX40 agonist ivuxolimab. The receptor source for this set is an adult with an advanced solid tumor such as melanoma, head and neck, liver or kidney cancer.

There are a few counts of this clone. The rearrangement joins TRBV5-4 to TRBJ2-7, with 10 bases fitting TRBD1. The CDR3 length is 16 residues. Losses at the gene ends were 2 bases for V and 2 bases for J; bases not matched to a gene: 7. Germline assignment: CDR1 SGHNT and CDR2 YYREEE (reference sequence). The CDR3 DNA sequence: TGTGCCAGCAGCTTCGGTAGGACAGGGGGAACCTACGAGCAGTACTTC. Translation: CASSFGRTGGTYEQYF. Supplemented by reference TRBV5-4 and TRBJ2-7, the full variable domain reads ETGVTQSPTHLIKTRGQQVTLRCSSQSGHNTVSWYQQALGQGPQFIFQYYREEENGRGNFPPRFSGLQFPNYSSELNVNALELDDSALYLCASSFGRTGGTYEQYFGPGTRLTVT.

The chain couples TRBV19 to TRBJ2-5; 7 positions match TRBD2. Looked up from germline, CDR1 is LNHDA and CDR2 is SQIVND (reference sequence). The CDR3 is made up of 13 amino acids. J was trimmed by 4 bases and V by 1 base; bases with no gene match: 0. In DNA form, the CDR3 reads TGTGCCAGTAGTATAGGGGAGGGAGAGACCCAGTACTTC. It encodes CASSIGEGETQYF.

The V gene is TRBV5-1, the J gene TRBJ2-7; D gene unclear. V gave up 0 bases and J gave up 5 bases, with 6 bases separating them. Germline lookup yields CDR1 SGHRS and CDR2 YFSETQ. The CDR3 length is 12 residues. In DNA form, the CDR3 reads TGCGCCAGCAGCTTGGTAGAGCACGAGCAGTACTTC. It yields the protein CASSLVEHEQYF.

The chain is built from TRBV7-6 and TRBJ2-6; D gene ambiguous. The CDR3 length is 14 residues. The germline CDR1 and CDR2 sequences are SGHVS and FNYEAQ. Trimming left V 0 bases short and J 2 bases short, with 2 bases between. DNA for the CDR3: TGTGCCAGCAGCTTAGCAGCTGGGGCCAACGTCCTGACTTTC. It yields the protein CASSLAAGANVLTF.

The chain uses TRBV6-5 and TRBJ2-7; the D gene is possibly TRBD1 (6 bases). The CDR3 has 14 amino acids. The germline CDR1 and CDR2 sequences are MNHEY and SVGAGI. V was cut by 6 bases and J by 0 bases, with 12 bases left in between. The CDR3 region is CASRLRDTSYEQYF. The CDR3 region has the DNA TGTGCCAGCAGGCTTAGGGACACCTCCTACGAGCAGTACTTC.

The chain uses TRBV18 and TRBJ1-6; no firm D call. The CDR3 is 16 amino acids. V lost 0 bases and J lost 10, with 16 bases in between. The germline V gene has CDR1 KGHSH and CDR2 LQKENI. CDR3 in DNA: TGTGCCAGCTCACCACCAGGCACATCGACGGGATCACCCCTCCACTTT. Amino acids: CASSPPGTSTGSPLHF.

The chain joins TRBV19 to TRBJ2-7; TRBD2 aligns across 7 bases. CDR1 and CDR2 (germline): LNHDA, SQIVND (reference sequence). V lost 5 bases, J lost 4 bases, and 8 bases stayed unmatched. The CDR3 consists of 14 residues. CDR3 sequence reads: CASSPTGLQYEQYF. For the CDR3, the DNA is TGTGCCAGTAGTCCCACGGGACTACAATACGAGCAGTACTTC.

The chain links TRBV15 to TRBJ1-5, with no clear D. This CDR3 is built from 14 residues. CDR1 LNHNV and CDR2 YYDKDF come from the germline V gene (reference sequence). The V end was cut by 5 bases, the J end by 3 bases, with 11 bases between. The CDR3 DNA follows: TGTGCCACCAGCGTGGCACAGTCCAATCAGCCCCAGCATTTT. It specifies CATSVAQSNQPQHF.

The genes are TRBV5-6 and TRBJ1-6, with 7 bases lining up with TRBD1. V shed 0 bases and J 6 bases; nucleotides not matched to a gene: 9. Per germline, CDR1 SGHDT and CDR2 YYEEEE. The CDR3 runs 17 residues. In nucleotides, the CDR3 is TGTGCCAGCAGCTTGGGTCGACAGGGAATCCCTAATTCACCCCTCCACTTT. Translating gives CASSLGRQGIPNSPLHF.

The DNA of the CDR3 is TGTGCCATCACTAGACAGGGGGCGGACGAGCAGTACTTC. Its protein is CAITRQGADEQYF. The chain links TRBV10-3 to TRBJ2-7; 10 bases are a match to TRBD1. The V and J ends lost 7 bases and 5 bases, in that order; junction bases with no gene match: 5. CDR1 is ENHRY, CDR2 SYGVKD, per germline. The CDR3 runs 13 residues.

The chain carries TRBV14 and TRBJ2-2, with D perhaps TRBD1 or TRBD2 (5 bases each). The CDR3 is 14 residues long. Germline V gene data show CDR1 as SGHDN and CDR2 as FVKESK. Deletions cut 0 bases from V and 7 bases from J, with 9 bases between. In DNA, the CDR3 is TGTGCCAGCAGCCAAGATTGGGGGATCGGGGAGCTGTTTTTT. Amino acids: CASSQDWGIGELFF.

The chain joins TRBV11-2 to TRBJ1-1, with D possibly being TRBD1 (6 bases). The CDR3 is 15 residues long. The V end was cut by 4 bases, the J end by 1 base, with 13 bases between. Germline-derived CDR1 and CDR2 are SGHAT and FQNNGV. The CDR3 DNA reads as TGTGCCAGCAGCTCCCTAAAGGGACAGAACACTGAAGCTTTCTTT. The encoded protein is CASSSLKGQNTEAFF.

The chain employs TRBV30 and TRBJ1-6; 7 positions match TRBD1. CDR1 is GTSNPN, CDR2 SVGIG, per germline (reference sequence). J gave up 7 bases and V 3 bases, and 6 bases lay outside the gene matches. This CDR3 contains 14 residues. The CDR3 DNA follows: TGTGCCTGGAGAACCGGGACAGTCAATTCACCCCTCCACTTT. Encoded protein: CAWRTGTVNSPLHF. Full variable domain (outside the CDR3, taken from reference TRBV30 and TRBJ1-6): SQTIHQWPATLVQPVGSPLSLECTVEGTSNPNLYWYRQAAGRGLQLLFYSVGIGQISSEVPQNLSASRPQDRQFILSSKKLLLSDSGFYLCAWRTGTVNSPLHFGNGTRLTVT.

This clone occurred once. V usage is TRBV14 and J usage is TRBJ2-1, with 7 nucleotides matching TRBD1. The V segment lost 4 bases and the J segment 4 bases; nucleotides outside the gene matches: 10. The CDR3 spans 16 residues. In germline, CDR1 is SGHDN, CDR2 FVKESK. Here the CDR3 DNA reads TGTGCCAGCAGCCCCACAGGGGCCACCCGGTACAATGAGCAGTTCTTC. Translating it yields CASSPTGATRYNEQFF.

V gene TRBV11-3 combines with J gene TRBJ2-1, with D unclear. The germline V gene has CDR1 SGHNT and CDR2 YENEEA. V was clipped by 4 bases and J by 6 bases, with 7 bases between them. There are 12 residues in the CDR3. CDR3 DNA: TGTGCCAGCAGCTCCAACACCAATGAGCAGTTCTTC. It specifies CASSSNTNEQFF.

V gene TRBV7-2 combines with J gene TRBJ1-5; D is undetermined. Per germline, CDR1 SGHTA and CDR2 FQGNSA. The length of the CDR3 is 13 residues. V was trimmed by 4 bases and J by 5 bases, leaving 9 bases between them. The DNA for the CDR3 is TGTGCCAGCAGCTCGGACCGAGATCAGCCCCAGCATTTT. This translates into CASSSDRDQPQHF.